This TCR beta chain was recorded in a study of cytomegalovirus exposure and HLA in healthy donors. Donors had nominal health at sampling but likely had unrecorded immune exposures. Note on this clone: Its antigen is undetermined.

Primers for the PCR totalled 60 Vbeta and 13 Jbeta. Repertoires were generated with immunoSEQ multiplex PCR, while TCRdb's copy carries only in-frame clones and drops some. The specimen's table records 50,000 to 70,000 clones. Trimming removed 0 bases from V and 5 bases from J; junction bases left unmatched: 6. CDR3 length equals 15 residues. Germline values: CDR1 SGDLS, CDR2 YYNGEE. General study points: Most TCR sequences were seen very rarely across donors, but some public TCRs occurred in many. Later analysis suggested most CMV-associated TCR beta chains were HLA-restricted.

This chain joins TRBV9 and TRBJ2-5; the match to TRBD2 covers 8 bases. The receptor was isolated from a male donor in good health and CMV-seronegative. Sample: PBMCs. The DNA of the CDR3 is TGTGCCAGCAGCGTAGGAGTAGCGGGGCGGGAGACCCAGTACTTC. It codes for CASSVGVAGRETQYF.